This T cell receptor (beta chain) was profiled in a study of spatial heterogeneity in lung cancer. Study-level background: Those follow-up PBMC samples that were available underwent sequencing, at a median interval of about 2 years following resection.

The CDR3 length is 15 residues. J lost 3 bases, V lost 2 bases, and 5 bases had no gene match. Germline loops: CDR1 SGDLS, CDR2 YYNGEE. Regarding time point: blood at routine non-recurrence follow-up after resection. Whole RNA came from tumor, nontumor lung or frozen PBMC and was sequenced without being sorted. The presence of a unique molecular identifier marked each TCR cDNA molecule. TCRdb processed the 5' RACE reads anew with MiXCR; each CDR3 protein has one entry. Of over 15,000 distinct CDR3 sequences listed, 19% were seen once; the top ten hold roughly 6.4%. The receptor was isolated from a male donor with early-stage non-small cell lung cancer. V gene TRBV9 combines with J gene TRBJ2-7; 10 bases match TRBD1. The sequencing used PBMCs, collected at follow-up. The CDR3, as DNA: TGTGCCAGCAGCGTTTCCGGGACAGGGGTCTACGAGCAGTACTTC. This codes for CASSVSGTGVYEQYF. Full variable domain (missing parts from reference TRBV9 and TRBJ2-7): DSGVTQTPKHLITATGQRVTLRCSPRSGDLSVYWYQQSLDQGLQFLIQYYNGEERAKGNILERFSAQQFPDLHSELNLSSLELGDSALYFCASSVSGTGVYEQYFGPGTRLTVT.